Detailed here is one TCR beta chain. The data were obtained in a study of blood T cell repertoires in COVID-19. Overall study context: Both acute and convalescent COVID-19 samples were obtained from the United States, Italy and Spain. PBMCs, B-cell-depleted T cells, or T cells were the source of the cDNA or gDNA that made up the material.

Original processing notes: Amplification from reference gene primers served as the basis for estimated nucleated cell counts. Clones were sequenced by immunoSEQ multiplex PCR, and TCRdb holds only the in-frame ones, with some missing. The V and J calls and clone size were taken over from that table, and D and trimming were inferred from the DNA. The sample has more than 250,000 clones; roughly 86% are singletons. The CDR3 consists of 15 residues. Unmatched junction bases numbered 11, after V lost 10 bases and J lost 1 base. CDR1 is MNHEY, CDR2 SVGAGI, per germline. The sequence derives from a woman aged 30 to 39 who had recovered from COVID-19. The sequenced sample was PBMCs or T cells enriched from blood (not recorded which). V usage is TRBV6-5 and J usage is TRBJ1-1; 8 bases map to TRBD1. The CDR3 spells CATSWVGQGNTEAFF. CDR3 sequence (DNA): TGTGCCACTAGTTGGGTTGGACAGGGGAACACTGAAGCTTTCTTT.